This TCR beta chain was observed in a study of T cells after yellow fever vaccination. Background on the study: Any fraction with a low cell number was prepared using SMART-Seq v4 Ultra Low Input. Study conclusions and caveats: Clonotypes found in both CD4 and CD8 compartments made up a small share.

V shed 5 bases and J shed 8 bases, with 15 bases lying between them. The CDR3 extends over 13 amino acids. CDR1 is SEHNR, CDR2 FQNEAQ, per germline (reference sequence). Template switching by 5'RACE produced TCR cDNA, adding a universal primer site and UMIs. TCRdb reanalysed the 5' RACE reads using MiXCR and keeps one entry per CDR3 protein. The repertoire includes more than 250,000 distinct CDR3 sequences, around 6.8% of them detected once, and over 15% sits in the top ten. This clonotype was seen more than once but under ten times. The target antigen is unknown. The clonotype comes from a man younger than 35 who received the YFV17D yellow fever vaccine. Sequenced material: PBMCs, taken roughly seven weeks after the first yellow fever vaccination. The chain recombines TRBV7-9 with TRBJ1-1; the D is unclear. Here the CDR3 reads CASSTDLPGEAFF. DNA for the CDR3: TGTGCCAGCAGCACGGACCTCCCTGGGGAAGCTTTCTTT.